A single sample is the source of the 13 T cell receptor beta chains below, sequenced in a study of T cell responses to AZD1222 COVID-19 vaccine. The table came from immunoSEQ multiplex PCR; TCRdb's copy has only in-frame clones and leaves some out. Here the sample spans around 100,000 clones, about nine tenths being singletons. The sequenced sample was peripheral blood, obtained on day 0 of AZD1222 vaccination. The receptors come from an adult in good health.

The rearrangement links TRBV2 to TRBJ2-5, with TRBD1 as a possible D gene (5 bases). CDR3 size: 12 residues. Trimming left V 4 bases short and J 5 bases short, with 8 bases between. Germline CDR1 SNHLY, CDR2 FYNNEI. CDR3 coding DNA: TGTGCCAGCAGTGCAGGGATTGAGACCCAGTACTTC. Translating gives CASSAGIETQYF.

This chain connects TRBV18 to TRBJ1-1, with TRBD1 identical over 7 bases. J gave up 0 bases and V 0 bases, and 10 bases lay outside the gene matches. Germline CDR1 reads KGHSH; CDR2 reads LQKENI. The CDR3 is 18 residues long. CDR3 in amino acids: CASSPPRVEGALNTEAFF. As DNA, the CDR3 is TGTGCCAGCTCACCACCCCGGGTGGAGGGGGCCTTGAACACTGAAGCTTTCTTT.

In DNA form, the CDR3 reads TGTGCCATCAGCAGAGGGGGGGAAGCTTTCTTT. It specifies CAISRGGEAFF. The chain is built from TRBV10-3 and TRBJ1-1, with D perhaps matching TRBD1 (6 bases). There are 11 residues in the CDR3. Germline CDR1 ENHRY, CDR2 SYGVKD. Trimming shortened V by 6 bases and J by 8 bases, and 10 bases separated the two germline ends.

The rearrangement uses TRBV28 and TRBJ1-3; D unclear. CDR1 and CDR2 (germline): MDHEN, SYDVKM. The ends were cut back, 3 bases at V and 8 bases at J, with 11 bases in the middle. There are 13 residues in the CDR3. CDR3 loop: CASSFGGRDTIYF. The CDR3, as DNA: TGTGCCAGCAGTTTTGGAGGGAGAGACACCATATATTTT.

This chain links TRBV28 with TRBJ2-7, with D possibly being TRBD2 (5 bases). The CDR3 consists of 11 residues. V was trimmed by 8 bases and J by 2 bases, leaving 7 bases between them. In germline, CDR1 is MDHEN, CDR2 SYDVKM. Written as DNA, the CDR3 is TGTGCCAGCGCCGGGACCTACGAGCAGTACTTC. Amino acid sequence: CASAGTYEQYF.

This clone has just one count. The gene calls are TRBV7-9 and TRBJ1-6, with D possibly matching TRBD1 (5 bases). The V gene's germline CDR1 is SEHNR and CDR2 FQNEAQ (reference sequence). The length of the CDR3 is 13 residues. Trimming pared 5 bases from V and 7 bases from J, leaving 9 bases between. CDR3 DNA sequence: TGTGCCAGCAGCGGGGGTCGGAATTCACCCCTCCACTTT. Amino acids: CASSGGRNSPLHF. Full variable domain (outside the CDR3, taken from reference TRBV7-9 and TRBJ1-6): DTGVSQNPRHKITKRGQNVTFRCDPISEHNRLYWYRQTLGQGPEFLTYFQNEAQLEKSRLLSDRFSAERPKGSFSTLEIQRTEQGDSAMYLCASSGGRNSPLHFGNGTRLTVT.

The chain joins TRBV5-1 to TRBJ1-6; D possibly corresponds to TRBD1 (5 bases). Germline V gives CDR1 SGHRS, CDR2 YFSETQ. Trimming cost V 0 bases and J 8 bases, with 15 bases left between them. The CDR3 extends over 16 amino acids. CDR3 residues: CASSLEGSGPDSPLHF. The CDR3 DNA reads TGCGCCAGCAGCTTGGAGGGATCAGGGCCGGATTCACCCCTCCACTTT. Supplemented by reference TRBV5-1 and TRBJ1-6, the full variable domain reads KAGVTQTPRYLIKTRGQQVTLSCSPISGHRSVSWYQQTPGQGLQFLFEYFSETQRNKGNFPGRFSGRQFSNSRSEMNVSTLELGDSALYLCASSLEGSGPDSPLHFGNGTRLTVT.

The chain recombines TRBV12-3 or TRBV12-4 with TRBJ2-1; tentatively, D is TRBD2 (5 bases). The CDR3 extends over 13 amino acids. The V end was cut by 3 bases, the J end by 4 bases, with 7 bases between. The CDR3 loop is CASSLRGYNEQFF. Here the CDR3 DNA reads TGTGCCAGCAGTTTGAGAGGGTACAATGAGCAGTTCTTC.

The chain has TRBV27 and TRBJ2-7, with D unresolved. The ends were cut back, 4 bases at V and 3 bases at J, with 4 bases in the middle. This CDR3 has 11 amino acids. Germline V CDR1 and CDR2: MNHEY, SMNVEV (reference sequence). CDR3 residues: CASSSNYEQYF. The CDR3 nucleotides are TGTGCCAGCAGTTCTAACTACGAGCAGTACTTC.

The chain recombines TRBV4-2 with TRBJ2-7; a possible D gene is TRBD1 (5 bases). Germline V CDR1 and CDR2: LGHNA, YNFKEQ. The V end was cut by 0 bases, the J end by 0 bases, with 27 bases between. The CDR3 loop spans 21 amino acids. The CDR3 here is CASSQDPWPGRITTPSYEQYF. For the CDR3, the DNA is TGTGCCAGCAGCCAAGATCCATGGCCAGGGCGAATAACTACTCCCTCCTACGAGCAGTACTTC.

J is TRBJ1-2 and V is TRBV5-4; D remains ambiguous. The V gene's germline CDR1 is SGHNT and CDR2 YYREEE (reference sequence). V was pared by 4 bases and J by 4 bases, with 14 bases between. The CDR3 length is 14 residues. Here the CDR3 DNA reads TGTGCCAGCAGCCCGGCCGGCCAGCCCTATGGCTACACCTTC. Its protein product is CASSPAGQPYGYTF.

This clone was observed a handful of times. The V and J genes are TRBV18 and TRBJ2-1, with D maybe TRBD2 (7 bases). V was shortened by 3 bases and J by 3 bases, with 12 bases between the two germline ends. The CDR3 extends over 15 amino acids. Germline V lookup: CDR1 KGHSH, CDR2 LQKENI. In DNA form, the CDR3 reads TGTGCCAGCTCACCGGGAGGGGGTGGCTACAATGAGCAGTTCTTC. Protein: CASSPGGGGYNEQFF.

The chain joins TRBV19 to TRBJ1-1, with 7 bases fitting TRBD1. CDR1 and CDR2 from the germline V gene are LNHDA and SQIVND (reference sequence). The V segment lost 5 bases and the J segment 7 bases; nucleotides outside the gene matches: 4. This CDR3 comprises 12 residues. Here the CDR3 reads CASSLTGDEAFF. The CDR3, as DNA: TGTGCCAGTAGTCTTACAGGGGATGAAGCTTTCTTT.